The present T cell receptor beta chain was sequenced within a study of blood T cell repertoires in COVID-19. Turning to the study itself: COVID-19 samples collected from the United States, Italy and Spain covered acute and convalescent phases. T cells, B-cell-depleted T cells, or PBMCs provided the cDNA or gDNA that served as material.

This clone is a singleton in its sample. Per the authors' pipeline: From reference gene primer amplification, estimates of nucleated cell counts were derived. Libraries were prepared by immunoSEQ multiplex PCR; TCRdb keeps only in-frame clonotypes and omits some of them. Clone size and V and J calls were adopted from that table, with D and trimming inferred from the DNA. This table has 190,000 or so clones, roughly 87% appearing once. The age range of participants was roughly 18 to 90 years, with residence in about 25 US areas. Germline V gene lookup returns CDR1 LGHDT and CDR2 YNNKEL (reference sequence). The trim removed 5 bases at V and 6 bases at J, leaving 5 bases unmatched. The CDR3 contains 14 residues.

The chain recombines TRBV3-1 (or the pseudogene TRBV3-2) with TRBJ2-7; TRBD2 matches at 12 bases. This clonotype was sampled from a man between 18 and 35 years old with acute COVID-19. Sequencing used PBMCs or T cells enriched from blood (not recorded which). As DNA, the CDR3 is TGTGCCAGCAGCGACGGACTAGCGGGAAGCGAGCAGTACTTC. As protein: CASSDGLAGSEQYF.